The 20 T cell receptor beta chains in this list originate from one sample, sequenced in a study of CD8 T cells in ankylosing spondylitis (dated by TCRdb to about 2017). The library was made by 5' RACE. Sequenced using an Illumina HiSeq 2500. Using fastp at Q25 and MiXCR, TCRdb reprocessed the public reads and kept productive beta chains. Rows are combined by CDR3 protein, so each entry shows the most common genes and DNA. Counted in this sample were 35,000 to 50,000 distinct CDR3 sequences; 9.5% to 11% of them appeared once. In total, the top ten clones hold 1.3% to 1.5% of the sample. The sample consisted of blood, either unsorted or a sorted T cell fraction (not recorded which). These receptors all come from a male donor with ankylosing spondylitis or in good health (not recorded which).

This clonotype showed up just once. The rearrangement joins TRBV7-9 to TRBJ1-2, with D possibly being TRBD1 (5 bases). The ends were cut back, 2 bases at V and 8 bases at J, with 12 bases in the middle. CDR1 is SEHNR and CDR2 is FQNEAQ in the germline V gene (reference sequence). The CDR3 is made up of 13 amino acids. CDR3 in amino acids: CASSLPDIPGYTF. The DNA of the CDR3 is TGTGCCAGCAGCTTACCGGACATCCCGGGCTACACCTTC.

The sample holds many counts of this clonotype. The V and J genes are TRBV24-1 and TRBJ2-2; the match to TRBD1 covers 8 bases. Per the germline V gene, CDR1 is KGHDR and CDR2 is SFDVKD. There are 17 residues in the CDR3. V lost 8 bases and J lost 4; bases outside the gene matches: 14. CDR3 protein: CATIEFSGQGSTGELFF. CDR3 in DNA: TGTGCCACCATAGAATTCTCCGGACAGGGTAGCACCGGGGAGCTGTTTTTT.

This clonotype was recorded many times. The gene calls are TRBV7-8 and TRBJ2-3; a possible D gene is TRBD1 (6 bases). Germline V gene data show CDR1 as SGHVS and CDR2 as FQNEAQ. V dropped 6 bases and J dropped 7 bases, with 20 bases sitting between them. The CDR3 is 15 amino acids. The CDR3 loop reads CASSLLGAQGYTQYF. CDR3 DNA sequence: TGTGCCAGCAGTCTATTGGGGGCACAGGGTTATACGCAGTATTTT.

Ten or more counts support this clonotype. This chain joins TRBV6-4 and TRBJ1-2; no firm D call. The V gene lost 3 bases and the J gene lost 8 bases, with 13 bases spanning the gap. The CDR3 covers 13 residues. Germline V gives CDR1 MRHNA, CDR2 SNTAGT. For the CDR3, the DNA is TGTGCCAGCAGTGAGACGCGGTCTCGCGGCTACACCTTC. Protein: CASSETRSRGYTF.

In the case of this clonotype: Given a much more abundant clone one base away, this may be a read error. CDR3 bases: TGTGCCAGCAGCCAAGACACGCGGGTCCAGCCCCAGCGTTTT. Amino acid sequence: CASSQDTRVQPQRF. J is TRBJ1-5 and V is TRBV3-1, with D unclear. The CDR3 is 14 residues long. Germline CDR1 reads LGHDT; CDR2 reads YNNKEL (reference sequence). Full variable domain (rest looked up from reference TRBV3-1 and TRBJ1-5): DTAVSQTPKYLVTQMGNDKSIKCEQNLGHDTMYWYKQDSKKFLKIMFSYNNKELIINETVPNRFSPKSPDKAHLNLHINSLELGDSAVYFCASSQDTRVQPQRFGDGTRLSIL.

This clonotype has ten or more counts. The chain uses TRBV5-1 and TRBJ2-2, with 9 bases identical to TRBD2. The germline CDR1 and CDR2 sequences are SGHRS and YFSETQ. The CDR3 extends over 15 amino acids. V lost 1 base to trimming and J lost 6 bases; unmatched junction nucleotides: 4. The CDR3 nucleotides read TGCGCCAGCAGCTTGCTCGCGGGGGGGCCCGGGGAGCTGTTTTTT. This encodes CASSLLAGGPGELFF.

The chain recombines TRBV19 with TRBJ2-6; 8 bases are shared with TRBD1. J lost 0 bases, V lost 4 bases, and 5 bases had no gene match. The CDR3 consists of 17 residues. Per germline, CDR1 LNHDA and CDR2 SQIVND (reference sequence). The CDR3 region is CASSTGQGSSGANVLTF. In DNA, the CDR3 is TGTGCCAGTAGTACCGGACAGGGAAGCTCTGGGGCCAACGTCCTGACTTTC.

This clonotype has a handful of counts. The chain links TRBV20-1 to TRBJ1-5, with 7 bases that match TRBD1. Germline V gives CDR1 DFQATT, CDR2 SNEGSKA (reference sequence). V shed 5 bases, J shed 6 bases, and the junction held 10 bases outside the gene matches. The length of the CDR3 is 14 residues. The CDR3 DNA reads TGCAGTGCTCAGAACAGACAGGGTGTTCAGCCCCAGCATTTT. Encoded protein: CSAQNRQGVQPQHF.

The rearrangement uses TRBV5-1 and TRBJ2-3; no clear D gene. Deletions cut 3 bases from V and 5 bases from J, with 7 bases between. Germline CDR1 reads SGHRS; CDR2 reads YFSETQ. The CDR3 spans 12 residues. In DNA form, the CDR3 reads TGCGCCAGCAGCTCGACTGGAGATACGCAGTATTTT. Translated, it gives CASSSTGDTQYF.

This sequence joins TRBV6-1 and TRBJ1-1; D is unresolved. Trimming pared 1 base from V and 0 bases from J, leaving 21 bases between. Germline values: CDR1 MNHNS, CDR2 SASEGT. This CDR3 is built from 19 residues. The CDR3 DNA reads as TGTGCCAGCAGTGAAGGGGGATTGGGTCCGGCATTCCTGAACACTGAAGCTTTCTTT. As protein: CASSEGGLGPAFLNTEAFF.

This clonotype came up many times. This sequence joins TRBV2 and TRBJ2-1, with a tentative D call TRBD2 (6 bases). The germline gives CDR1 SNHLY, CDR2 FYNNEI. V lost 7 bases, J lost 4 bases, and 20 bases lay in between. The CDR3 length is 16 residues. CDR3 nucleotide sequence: TGTGCCAGCAAACGGACTACCCAATCTCATTACAATGAGCAGTTCTTC. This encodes CASKRTTQSHYNEQFF.

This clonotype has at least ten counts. The CDR3 DNA sequence: TGTGCCAGCAGTTTGGACAGTTATGGAAACACCATATATTTT. As protein: CASSLDSYGNTIYF. This chain joins TRBV12-3 or TRBV12-4 and TRBJ1-3; a possible D gene is TRBD1 (6 bases). The CDR3 loop spans 14 amino acids. The V and J ends lost 3 bases and 3 bases respectively, with 9 bases between them.

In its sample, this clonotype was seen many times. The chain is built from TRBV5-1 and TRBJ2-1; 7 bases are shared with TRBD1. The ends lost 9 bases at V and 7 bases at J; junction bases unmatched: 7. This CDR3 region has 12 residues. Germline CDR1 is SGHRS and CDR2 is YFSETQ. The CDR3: CATGQAINEQFF. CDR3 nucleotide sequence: TGCGCCACCGGACAGGCGATTAATGAGCAGTTCTTC. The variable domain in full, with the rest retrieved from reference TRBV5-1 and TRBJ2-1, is KAGVTQTPRYLIKTRGQQVTLSCSPISGHRSVSWYQQTPGQGLQFLFEYFSETQRNKGNFPGRFSGRQFSNSRSEMNVSTLELGDSALYLCATGQAINEQFFGPGTRLTVL.

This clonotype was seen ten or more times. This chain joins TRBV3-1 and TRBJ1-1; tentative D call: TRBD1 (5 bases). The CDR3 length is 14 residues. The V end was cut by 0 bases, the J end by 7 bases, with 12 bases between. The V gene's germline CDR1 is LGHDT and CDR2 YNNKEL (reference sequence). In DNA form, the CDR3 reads TGTGCCAGCAGCCAAGAAGGTCGGGGCAGTGAAGCTTTCTTT. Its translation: CASSQEGRGSEAFF.

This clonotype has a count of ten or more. CDR3 loop: CSVDSTDTQYF. The CDR3 nucleotides are TGCAGCGTTGACTCCACAGATACGCAGTATTTT. This chain joins TRBV29-1 and TRBJ2-3, with D uncertain. Trimming stripped 3 bases from V and 2 bases from J, with 3 bases between. Germline-derived CDR1 and CDR2 are SQVTM and ANQGSEA. The CDR3 extends over 11 amino acids.

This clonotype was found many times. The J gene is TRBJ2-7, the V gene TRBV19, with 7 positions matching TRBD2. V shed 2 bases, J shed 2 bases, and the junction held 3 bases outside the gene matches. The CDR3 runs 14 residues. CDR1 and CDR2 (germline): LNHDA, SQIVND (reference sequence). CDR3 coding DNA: TGTGCCAGTAGTATAAGGGGAGGGGCCTACGAGCAGTACTTC. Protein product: CASSIRGGAYEQYF.

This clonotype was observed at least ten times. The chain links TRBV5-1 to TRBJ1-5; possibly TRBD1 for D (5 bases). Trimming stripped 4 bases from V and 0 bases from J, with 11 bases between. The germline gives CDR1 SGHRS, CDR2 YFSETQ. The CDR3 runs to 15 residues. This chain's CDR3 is CASSPGPYSNQPQHF. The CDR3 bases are TGCGCCAGCAGCCCGGGACCTTATAGCAATCAGCCCCAGCATTTT.

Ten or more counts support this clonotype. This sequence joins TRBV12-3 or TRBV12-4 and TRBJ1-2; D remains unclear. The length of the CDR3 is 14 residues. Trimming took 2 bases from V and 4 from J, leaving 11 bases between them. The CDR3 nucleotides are TGTGCCAGCAGTTTATCAGGAAACCTCTATGGCTACACCTTC. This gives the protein CASSLSGNLYGYTF.

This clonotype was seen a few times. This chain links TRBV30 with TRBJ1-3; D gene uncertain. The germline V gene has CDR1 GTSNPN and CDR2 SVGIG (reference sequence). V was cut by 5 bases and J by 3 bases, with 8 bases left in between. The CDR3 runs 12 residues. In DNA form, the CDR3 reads TGTGCCTGGGACCTCGGTGGAAACACCATATATTTT. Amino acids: CAWDLGGNTIYF. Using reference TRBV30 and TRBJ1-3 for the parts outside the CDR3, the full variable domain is SQTIHQWPATLVQPVGSPLSLECTVEGTSNPNLYWYRQAAGRGLQLLFYSVGIGQISSEVPQNLSASRPQDRQFILSSKKLLLSDSGFYLCAWDLGGNTIYFGEGSWLTVV.

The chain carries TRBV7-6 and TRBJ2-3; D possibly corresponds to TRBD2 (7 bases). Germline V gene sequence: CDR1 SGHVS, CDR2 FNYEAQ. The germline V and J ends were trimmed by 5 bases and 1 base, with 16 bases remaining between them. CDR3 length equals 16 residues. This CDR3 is CASSLRGAGGTDTQYF. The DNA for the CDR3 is TGTGCCAGCAGCCTCCGGGGGGCAGGAGGCACAGATACGCAGTATTTT.